What follows is one T cell receptor beta chain and its context. Its matching antigen is unknown. This is likely a read error, given that the CDR3 carries no conserved phenylalanine or tryptophan at its end. The DNA is omitted, as the CDR3 cannot be located on it reliably, and the CDR3 follows TCRdb's listing. Clones were sequenced by immunoSEQ multiplex PCR, and TCRdb holds only the in-frame ones, with some missing. The sample yields roughly 2,300,000 clones, 92% seen once. The sample originates from a study of shared clonotypes between healthy human individuals. For the study at large: Donors consisted of a couple of women and a few men between 18 and 49. There were three CD4 naive, three CD4 memory, two CD8 naive and one CD8 memory plates per donor.

The length of the CDR3 is 11 amino acids, counting both ends. Germline CDR1 SEHNR, CDR2 FQNEAQ (reference sequence). Study-level results: Despite large depth, rarefaction showed incomplete sorted-subset sequencing.

Sequences were obtained from naive CD4+ T cells from PBMCs. As to subset: CD45RA+ positively selected. V is TRBV7-9 and J is TRBJ2-7. This sequence was found in a man aged 18 to 29 in good health. Some clones in this sample may be carry-over from other donors' samples. The CDR3: CASSLEAGYSL.